What follows are 16 T cell receptor beta chains derived from one specimen sequenced in a study of blood T cell repertoires in COVID-19. The repertoire was sequenced with immunoSEQ multiplex PCR; TCRdb's copy has only in-frame clones and lacks some. The sample yields 150,000 to 200,000 clones, under 80% seen once. The sequenced material came from PBMCs or T cells enriched from blood (not recorded which). Receptors were obtained from a woman aged 50 to 60 with acute COVID-19.

The chain recombines TRBV28 with TRBJ1-5; 8 bases align to TRBD1. J lost 7 bases, V lost 5 bases, and 7 bases had no gene match. The CDR3 sequence is 14 residues long. The germline V gene has CDR1 MDHEN and CDR2 SYDVKM. CDR3 coding DNA: TGTGCCAGCAGTCCATGGACAGGGAGCCAGCCCCAGCATTTT. It yields the protein CASSPWTGSQPQHF.

There are a few counts of this clone. V usage is TRBV7-2 and J usage is TRBJ2-5; 7 nucleotides align to TRBD2. The CDR3 spans 15 residues. Germline loops: CDR1 SGHTA, CDR2 FQGNSA. J gave up 0 bases and V 5 bases, and 6 bases lay outside the gene matches. As DNA, the CDR3 is TGTGCCAGCAGCCCCAGGCGGGGGAACCAAGAGACCCAGTACTTC. Its protein is CASSPRRGNQETQYF.

J is TRBJ2-1 and V is TRBV27; possibly TRBD2 for D (5 bases). The CDR3 has 13 residues. Germline CDR1 MNHEY, CDR2 SMNVEV (reference sequence). Trimming shortened V by 3 bases and J by 4 bases, and 7 bases separated the two germline ends. CDR3 residues: CASSFRTYNEQFF. CDR3 bases: TGTGCCAGCAGTTTTCGGACTTACAATGAGCAGTTCTTC.

This chain links TRBV12-3 or TRBV12-4 with TRBJ1-3; D not certain. V lost 2 bases and J lost 4, with 6 bases in between. The CDR3 sequence is 13 residues long. CDR3 nucleotide sequence: TGTGCCAGCAGTTTACGGGAAGGAAACACCATATATTTT. This translates into CASSLREGNTIYF.

The J gene is TRBJ2-7, the V gene TRBV7-7; 9 positions match TRBD2. Per the germline V gene, CDR1 is SSHAT and CDR2 is FNYEAQ (reference sequence). CDR3 size: 15 residues. The CDR3 DNA follows: TGTGCTAGCAGCTTAGGGCGGGGGGGCCCCTACGAGCAGTACGTC. Residues: CASSLGRGGPYEQYV.

The chain joins TRBV6-2 or TRBV6-3 to TRBJ1-3; D is uncertain. CDR1 MNHEY and CDR2 SVGEGT come from the germline V gene. Trimming cost V 2 bases and J 11 bases, with 4 bases left between them. The CDR3 has 10 residues. The CDR3 reads CASSYSPIYF. The DNA of the CDR3 is TGTGCCAGCAGTTACAGCCCCATATATTTT.

This chain links TRBV5-6 with TRBJ2-3; D is possibly TRBD1 (6 bases). Trimming took off 4 bases at V and 0 bases at J, with 12 bases between the two ends. The germline V gene encodes CDR1 SGHDT and CDR2 YYEEEE. The CDR3 extends over 15 amino acids. CDR3 in DNA: TGTGCCAGCAGCCTCACCCAGGGGAGCACAGATACGCAGTATTTT. Translation gives CASSLTQGSTDTQYF.

The chain combines TRBV11-2 with TRBJ2-7; TRBD1 might be the D (6 bases). Germline-derived CDR1 and CDR2 are SGHAT and FQNNGV. The CDR3 sequence is 14 residues long. Trimming cost V 5 bases and J 2 bases, with 13 bases left between them. CDR3 nucleotide sequence: TGTGCCAGCAGCCCCCTGGACAGTCCCTACGAGCAGTACGTC. This gives the protein CASSPLDSPYEQYV.

The CDR3 region is CASRTQVNTEAFF. CDR3 in DNA: TGTGCCAGTAGAACGCAGGTAAACACTGAAGCTTTCTTT. This sequence joins TRBV19 and TRBJ1-1; D is ambiguous. Germline-derived CDR1 and CDR2 are LNHDA and SQIVND (reference sequence). The CDR3 spans 13 residues. Trimming removed 6 bases from V and 2 bases from J, with 10 bases in between.

V usage is TRBV25-1 and J usage is TRBJ2-2; weak D call: TRBD1 (5 bases). The CDR3 has 14 residues. Germline CDR1 MGHDK, CDR2 SYGVNS. V was pared by 4 bases and J by 4 bases, with 10 bases between. The CDR3 loop reads CASSGQGFTGELFF. The DNA of the CDR3 is TGTGCCAGCAGTGGCCAGGGTTTCACCGGGGAGCTGTTTTTT.

The table lists this clone with a count of one. The chain joins TRBV18 to TRBJ2-1; the match to TRBD2 covers 7 bases. This CDR3 is built from 16 residues. CDR1 KGHSH and CDR2 LQKENI come from the germline V gene. The ends lost 0 bases at V and 2 bases at J; junction bases unmatched: 4. The CDR3 DNA follows: TGTGCCAGCTCACCACCGCGCGGGGGACCCTACAATGAGCAGTTCTTC. It codes for CASSPPRGGPYNEQFF.

V gene TRBV5-1 combines with J gene TRBJ2-3; TRBD2 matches 7 bases. Unmatched junction bases numbered 12, after V lost 2 bases and J lost 6 bases. This CDR3 contains 16 residues. CDR1 and CDR2 (germline): SGHRS, YFSETQ. The CDR3 sequence is CASSFPRLATGDTQYF. DNA of the CDR3: TGCGCCAGCAGCTTTCCTAGACTAGCAACGGGGGATACGCAGTATTTT.

This sequence joins TRBV6-5 and TRBJ2-7; D call uncertain. The CDR3 is made up of 13 amino acids. The V and J ends lost 1 base and 6 bases respectively, with 10 bases between them. Germline CDR1 reads MNHEY; CDR2 reads SVGAGI. The CDR3 loop is CASSYYYGSEQYV. The CDR3 DNA is TGTGCCAGCAGTTACTACTACGGCTCCGAGCAGTACGTC.

This clone was detected only once. This rearrangement joins TRBV28 to TRBJ2-7, with TRBD2 as a possible D gene (6 bases). The CDR3 has 12 amino acids. Trimming removed 5 bases at V and 6 bases at J, with 11 bases between. CDR1 and CDR2 (germline): MDHEN, SYDVKM. The chain's CDR3 is CASSGGVGEQYV. The CDR3 DNA follows: TGTGCCAGCAGTGGAGGGGTCGGCGAGCAGTACGTC.

The rearrangement joins TRBV30 to TRBJ2-2; TRBD1 matches 7 bases. Germline V gene sequence: CDR1 GTSNPN, CDR2 SVGIG (reference sequence). Losses at the gene ends were 4 bases for V and 7 bases for J; bases not matched to a gene: 12. This CDR3 spans 15 amino acids. In DNA form, the CDR3 reads TGTGCCTGGACCCCCTTCACAGGGGAACACGGGGAGCTGTTTTTT. It is translated as CAWTPFTGEHGELFF.

This chain links TRBV6-6 with TRBJ2-3; 9 positions match TRBD2. CDR1 is MNHNY, CDR2 SVGAGI, per germline (reference sequence). With 0 bases clipped from V and 1 base from J, the junction kept 2 bases outside the gene matches. This CDR3 is 16 amino acids long. DNA of the CDR3: TGTGCCAGCAGTTACTCACGACTAGCGGGCACAGATACGCAGTATTTT. It is translated as CASSYSRLAGTDTQYF.